Listed here are 25 T cell receptor beta chains from one sample, sequenced in a study of OX40 agonist ivuxolimab in advanced cancers. TCRdb's table, derived via immunoSEQ multiplex PCR, lists solely in-frame clones and lacks some. In the table there are some 40,000 clones, 80% to 90% of which are singletons. The material was CD4+ or CD8+ T cells sorted from blood, obtained in a trial of the OX40 agonist ivuxolimab. The receptors were sampled from an adult with an advanced solid tumor such as melanoma, head and neck, liver or kidney cancer.

The CDR3: CASSVGGMEKLFF. CDR3 sequence (DNA): TGTGCCAGCAGCGTAGGGGGCATGGAAAAACTGTTTTTT. The chain couples TRBV9 to TRBJ1-4; D possibly corresponds to TRBD1 (5 bases). Germline CDR1 is SGDLS and CDR2 is YYNGEE. The ends were cut back, 0 bases at V and 8 bases at J, with 8 bases in the middle. This CDR3 contains 13 residues.

This clone was recorded at least ten times. The chain joins TRBV5-1 to TRBJ2-7; no clear D gene. In germline, CDR1 is SGHRS, CDR2 YFSETQ. The CDR3 length is 12 residues. V lost 6 bases and J lost 3, with 10 bases in between. The CDR3 here is CASKDQSYEQYF. The CDR3 DNA is TGCGCCAGCAAGGACCAGAGCTACGAGCAGTACTTC. Full variable domain (rest looked up from reference TRBV5-1 and TRBJ2-7): KAGVTQTPRYLIKTRGQQVTLSCSPISGHRSVSWYQQTPGQGLQFLFEYFSETQRNKGNFPGRFSGRQFSNSRSEMNVSTLELGDSALYLCASKDQSYEQYFGPGTRLTVT.

The rearrangement uses TRBV19 and TRBJ2-1; either TRBD1 or TRBD2 may supply D (5 bases each). The germline V gene encodes CDR1 LNHDA and CDR2 SQIVND (reference sequence). V lost 5 bases, J lost 0 bases, and 14 bases lay in between. This CDR3 contains 16 residues. The CDR3 sequence is CASSWGWGSSYNEQFF. CDR3 in DNA: TGTGCCAGTAGTTGGGGATGGGGGAGCTCCTACAATGAGCAGTTCTTC.

The CDR3 DNA is TGTGCCAGCAGCCCAAGGCAGGCGGGTAGCAATCAGCCCCAGCATTTT. It is translated as CASSPRQAGSNQPQHF. This chain uses TRBV16 with TRBJ1-5, with unresolved D. Germline-derived CDR1 and CDR2 are KGHSY and FQNENV. There are 16 residues in the CDR3. Trimming pared 4 bases from V and 0 bases from J, leaving 13 bases between.

The count of this clone is one. The chain uses TRBV29-1 and TRBJ1-4, with TRBD1 matching 7 bases. Germline CDR1 and CDR2: SQVTM and ANQGSEA. V gave up 7 bases and J gave up 12 bases; unmatched junction bases: 17. This CDR3 spans 14 amino acids. The chain's CDR3 is CSALAGQLGGELFF. DNA of the CDR3: TGCAGCGCATTAGCGGGACAGCTCGGTGGGGAACTGTTTTTT.

This rearrangement joins TRBV27 to TRBJ1-4; D is undetermined. This CDR3 comprises 15 residues. The germline V gene has CDR1 MNHEY and CDR2 SMNVEV (reference sequence). Trimming took 4 bases from V and 8 from J, leaving 17 bases between them. CDR3 DNA sequence: TGTGCCAGCAGTTGGGCGGGGAACGTAGGGGAAAAACTGTTTTTT. It encodes CASSWAGNVGEKLFF.

The rearrangement uses TRBV9 and TRBJ2-7, with TRBD2 matching over 9 bases. Germline trimming cut 3 bases from V and 0 bases from J; bases unmatched to any gene: 4. CDR3 length: 15 amino acids. Looked up from germline, CDR1 is SGDLS and CDR2 is YYNGEE. The CDR3 DNA sequence: TGTGCCAGCAGCGAGGAGCGGGGGGCCTCCTACGAGCAGTACTTC. Its protein product is CASSEERGASYEQYF.

This clone is a singleton in its sample. The chain combines TRBV9 with TRBJ2-3; 12 bases are a match to TRBD1. CDR1 is SGDLS and CDR2 is YYNGEE in the germline V gene. Unmatched junction bases numbered 7, after V lost 1 base and J lost 1 base. This CDR3 is 18 amino acids long. CDR3 protein: CASSVYGTGGAGTDTQYF. The CDR3 region has the DNA TGTGCCAGCAGCGTATACGGGACAGGGGGCGCAGGCACAGATACGCAGTATTTT.

The V call is TRBV27, the J call TRBJ2-3, with D possibly being TRBD1 (6 bases). The CDR3 spans 16 residues. Germline V gene sequence: CDR1 MNHEY, CDR2 SMNVEV (reference sequence). V was trimmed by 6 bases and J by 4 bases, leaving 20 bases between them. The CDR3 loop reads CASSFSGHLGPDTQYF. The DNA for the CDR3 is TGTGCCAGCAGCTTCTCGGGACATTTGGGCCCAGATACGCAGTATTTT.

V gene TRBV6-1 combines with J gene TRBJ2-2; D unclear. Germline CDR1 reads MNHNS; CDR2 reads SASEGT. The V and J ends lost 6 bases and 7 bases respectively, with 12 bases between them. This CDR3 is 13 amino acids long. CDR3 nucleotides: TGTGCCAGCAGCGCCGGAGACATCGGGGAGCTGTTTTTT. Translating gives CASSAGDIGELFF.

Remarks on this clone: Different DNA sequences within this sample yield the same CDR3. In DNA form, the CDR3 reads TGCGCCAGCAGCTTACGGATGAACACTGAAGCTTTCTTT. Residues: CASSLRMNTEAFF. The rearrangement joins TRBV5-1 to TRBJ1-1, with D unresolved. Germline V lookup: CDR1 SGHRS, CDR2 YFSETQ. Trimming cost V 2 bases and J 0 bases, with 5 bases left between them. The CDR3 is made up of 13 amino acids.

This clone was recorded only once. The chain recombines TRBV4-3 with TRBJ2-1; 9 positions match TRBD1. V shed 4 bases and J 3 bases; nucleotides not matched to a gene: 4. This CDR3 region has 15 residues. CDR1 LGHNA and CDR2 YSLEER come from the germline V gene. CDR3 region: CASSLKGQGYNEQFF. As DNA, the CDR3 is TGCGCCAGCAGCCTCAAGGGACAGGGCTACAATGAGCAGTTCTTC.

The CDR3 is CASSFAPGQGGYNEQFF. The CDR3 DNA follows: TGTGCCAGCAGTTTCGCTCCGGGACAGGGAGGGTACAATGAGCAGTTCTTC. The V and J genes are TRBV28 and TRBJ2-1; 9 bases are a match to TRBD1. There are 17 residues in the CDR3. The germline V gene has CDR1 MDHEN and CDR2 SYDVKM. V dropped 3 bases and J dropped 4; count of bases not matched to a gene: 10. Full variable domain (rest looked up from reference TRBV28 and TRBJ2-1): DVKVTQSSRYLVKRTGEKVFLECVQDMDHENMFWYRQDPGLGLRLIYFSYDVKMKEKGDIPEGYSVSREKKERFSLILESASTNQTSMYLCASSFAPGQGGYNEQFFGPGTRLTVL.

The chain carries TRBV15 and TRBJ1-2, with 8 positions matching TRBD1. Germline loops: CDR1 LNHNV, CDR2 YYDKDF (reference sequence). V shed 2 bases, J shed 6 bases, and the junction held 5 bases outside the gene matches. CDR3 length: 14 residues. The CDR3 spells CATSRTTGVNGYTF. CDR3 nucleotide sequence: TGTGCCACCAGCAGAACGACAGGGGTGAATGGCTACACCTTC.

The chain recombines TRBV7-9 with TRBJ1-3; perhaps TRBD1 as D (5 bases). Germline CDR1 SEHNR, CDR2 FQNEAQ (reference sequence). The CDR3 is 16 residues long. Trimming cost V 4 bases and J 0 bases, with 13 bases left between them. In nucleotides, the CDR3 is TGTGCCAGCAGCTCGGTTACAGGCTACTCTGGAAACACCATATATTTT. Encoded protein: CASSSVTGYSGNTIYF.

The V gene is TRBV28, the J gene TRBJ2-7; D is unresolved. Per germline, CDR1 MDHEN and CDR2 SYDVKM. The CDR3 contains 14 residues. Trimming took 7 bases from V and 3 from J, leaving 16 bases between them. In DNA form, the CDR3 reads TGTGCCAGCACCCCAGACGGATACAACTACGAGCAGTACTTC. Its protein product is CASTPDGYNYEQYF.

Here the CDR3 reads CASSPGRSSTDTQYF. In DNA, the CDR3 is TGTGCCAGCAGTCCCGGACGCTCGAGCACAGATACGCAGTATTTT. The chain recombines TRBV27 with TRBJ2-3; no reliable D call. This CDR3 is 15 amino acids long. Looked up from germline, CDR1 is MNHEY and CDR2 is SMNVEV (reference sequence). Trimming left V 5 bases short and J 0 bases short, with 12 bases between.

V gene TRBV2 combines with J gene TRBJ2-5; 7 nucleotides align to TRBD2. V trimming: 7 bases; J trimming: 2 bases; junction bases outside the gene matches: 4. CDR1 and CDR2 (germline): SNHLY, FYNNEI. The CDR3 extends over 13 amino acids. CDR3 sequence: CASTASGQETQYF. For the CDR3, the DNA is TGTGCCAGCACTGCTAGCGGTCAAGAGACCCAGTACTTC.

This rearrangement joins TRBV19 to TRBJ2-3; 10 nucleotides align to TRBD1. This CDR3 contains 15 residues. After removal of 6 bases from V and 3 bases from J, the junction contained 6 bases not matched to a gene. The germline CDR1 and CDR2 sequences are LNHDA and SQIVND (reference sequence). The CDR3 sequence: CASSPGQGNTDTQYF. CDR3 coding DNA: TGTGCCAGTAGCCCGGGACAGGGGAATACAGATACGCAGTATTTT. Variable domain in full (rest from reference TRBV19 and TRBJ2-3): DGGITQSPKYLFRKEGQNVTLSCEQNLNHDAMYWYRQDPGQGLRLIYYSQIVNDFQKGDIAEGYSVSREKKESFPLTVTSAQKNPTAFYLCASSPGQGNTDTQYFGPGTRLTVL.

This clone was found once. The CDR3 nucleotides are TGTGCCTGGAGTCCGGGACTAGCGTTGACAGATACGCAGTATTTT. This sequence encodes CAWSPGLALTDTQYF. The rearrangement joins TRBV30 to TRBJ2-3, with 10 bases aligning to TRBD2. The CDR3 has 15 residues. J gave up 3 bases and V 2 bases, and 5 bases lay outside the gene matches. The germline V gene has CDR1 GTSNPN and CDR2 SVGIG (reference sequence). Full variable domain (rest looked up from reference TRBV30 and TRBJ2-3): SQTIHQWPATLVQPVGSPLSLECTVEGTSNPNLYWYRQAAGRGLQLLFYSVGIGQISSEVPQNLSASRPQDRQFILSSKKLLLSDSGFYLCAWSPGLALTDTQYFGPGTRLTVL.

The CDR3 DNA is TGTGCCAGCAGTCCCCCGTCCAGGGGTCCCTGGAACACCATATATTTT. Residues: CASSPPSRGPWNTIYF. The chain joins TRBV28 to TRBJ1-3, with a weak D call TRBD1 (6 bases). V was trimmed by 5 bases and J by 7 bases, leaving 21 bases between them. Germline V gene sequence: CDR1 MDHEN, CDR2 SYDVKM. The CDR3 covers 16 residues.

The chain is built from TRBV28 and TRBJ2-2, with D possibly being TRBD2 (5 bases). There are 16 residues in the CDR3. The germline V gene encodes CDR1 MDHEN and CDR2 SYDVKM. Trimming shortened V by 6 bases and J by 2 bases, and 16 bases separated the two germline ends. The CDR3: CASSRELVVNTGELFF. The DNA of the CDR3 is TGTGCCAGCAGCCGTGAACTAGTTGTCAACACCGGGGAGCTGTTTTTT.

V gene TRBV2 combines with J gene TRBJ2-7, with TRBD2 matching 10 bases. The germline V gene encodes CDR1 SNHLY and CDR2 FYNNEI. The J segment lost 12 bases and the V segment lost 6 bases, leaving 11 bases of the junction unmatched. There are 13 residues in the CDR3. CDR3 loop: CASRPGLAFLPYF. CDR3 coding DNA: TGTGCCAGCAGGCCGGGACTAGCGTTTTTGCCGTACTTC.

The chain recombines TRBV5-6 with TRBJ2-3; 8 nucleotides match TRBD2. The J segment lost 2 bases and the V segment lost 1 base, leaving 6 bases of the junction unmatched. This CDR3 is built from 16 residues. Germline V CDR1 and CDR2: SGHDT, YYEEEE. The CDR3 spells CASSLNSGGFTDTQYF. The CDR3 region has the DNA TGTGCCAGCAGCTTGAACAGCGGGGGATTCACAGATACGCAGTATTTT.

The rearrangement uses TRBV27 and TRBJ1-2; TRBD1 aligns across 7 bases. The germline CDR1 and CDR2 sequences are MNHEY and SMNVEV (reference sequence). The CDR3 is 15 amino acids. Trimming took 4 bases from V and 7 from J; bases not matched to a gene: 12. DNA of the CDR3: TGTGCCAGCAGTTCACGACAGGGATTAACTGGTGGCTACACCTTC. Translated: CASSSRQGLTGGYTF.